These T cell receptor beta chains were read from a single sample in a study of blood T cells in healthy people across ages. TCRdb fed the 5' RACE reads into MiXCR, producing one record per CDR3 protein. This sample has some 1.7 million distinct CDR3 sequences; 28% occur once, and the top ten carry more than 6%. Material: blood. These receptors originate from a woman under 40 in good health. Each CDR3 is given without its conserved first and last residue. Each record gives: J gene, V gene, D gene, CDR3 protein. D genes are given only for firm matches.

J: TRBJ2-5; V: TRBV6-6; D: NA; CDR3: ASSYVKVETQY
J: TRBJ2-1; V: TRBV6-2/TRBV6-3; D: NA; CDR3: ASNQGAEQF
J: TRBJ1-4; V: TRBV7-9; D: TRBD1; CDR3: ASSLNPGGSEKLF
J: TRBJ2-7; V: TRBV7-9; D: NA; CDR3: ASCLPDRNEQY
J: TRBJ1-2; V: TRBV20-1; D: NA; CDR3: SAPAQDYGYT
J: TRBJ2-7; V: TRBV2; D: NA; CDR3: ASSGERLFGYEQY
J: TRBJ2-7; V: TRBV6-5; D: NA; CDR3: ASSYSRGVYEQY
J: TRBJ2-1; V: TRBV11-2; D: TRBD1; CDR3: ASGETGLEQF
J: TRBJ2-3; V: TRBV5-1; D: NA; CDR3: ASSLVPSDRTSLTQY
J: TRBJ2-7; V: TRBV29-1; D: NA; CDR3: SVHGTTVYEQY
J: TRBJ2-4; V: TRBV29-1; D: TRBD2; CDR3: SYQGTSGRLAKNIQY
J: TRBJ2-1; V: TRBV5-4; D: NA; CDR3: ASSLEAVKGSSYNEQF
J: TRBJ2-5; V: TRBV10-1; D: TRBD1; CDR3: ASSESRTGQETQY
J: TRBJ1-1; V: TRBV7-2; D: NA; CDR3: ASSHAAVNTEAF
J: TRBJ2-1; V: TRBV4-3; D: NA; CDR3: ASSQDRASFNEQF
J: TRBJ1-5; V: TRBV18; D: NA; CDR3: ASSPRGDHNQPQH
J: TRBJ2-1; V: TRBV5-1; D: NA; CDR3: ASGTGQEQF
J: TRBJ1-4; V: TRBV9; D: TRBD1; CDR3: ASSVGQGTGEKLF
J: TRBJ2-5; V: TRBV5-6; D: TRBD2; CDR3: ASSLVGTSDGTQY
J: TRBJ2-7; V: TRBV6-6; D: TRBD1; CDR3: ASSYLGQIYEQY
J: TRBJ2-1; V: TRBV12-3/TRBV12-4; D: TRBD2; CDR3: ASSLPAGLAGGYNEQF
J: TRBJ2-3; V: TRBV6-5; D: NA; CDR3: ASRRDGSRLKY
J: TRBJ2-5; V: TRBV6-5; D: NA; CDR3: ASSYSITGGWETQY
J: TRBJ2-2; V: TRBV28; D: NA; CDR3: ASGEIRDLNTGELF
J: TRBJ2-5; V: TRBV10-2; D: TRBD1; CDR3: ASTPPGQGETQY
J: TRBJ2-2; V: TRBV3-1; D: NA; CDR3: ASSLGGPATGELF
J: TRBJ2-7; V: TRBV5-1; D: NA; CDR3: ASSTLGYEQY
J: TRBJ2-5; V: TRBV7-2; D: NA; CDR3: ASSPDRRETQY
J: TRBJ2-6; V: TRBV5-1; D: NA; CDR3: ASWATGANVLT
J: TRBJ2-6; V: TRBV4-3; D: TRBD2; CDR3: ASSQLVAGVSSGANVLT
J: TRBJ1-5; V: TRBV20-1; D: TRBD1; CDR3: SATDRGRQPQH
J: TRBJ2-2; V: TRBV20-1; D: TRBD2; CDR3: SATLAGVTTGELF
J: TRBJ2-1; V: TRBV5-1; D: TRBD1; CDR3: ASSKTTGARGNEQF
J: TRBJ2-3; V: TRBV7-9; D: TRBD2; CDR3: ASSFQRETDTQY
J: TRBJ1-1; V: TRBV4-1; D: NA; CDR3: ASSLGGVPGEDTEAF
J: TRBJ1-2; V: TRBV3-1; D: TRBD1; CDR3: ASRNSGTANYGYT
J: TRBJ2-1; V: TRBV27; D: NA; CDR3: ASSWRGNHEQF
J: TRBJ2-4; V: TRBV7-2; D: TRBD1; CDR3: ASSRDRDGAKNIQY
J: TRBJ1-4; V: TRBV6-1; D: NA; CDR3: ASRDRRIEKLF
J: TRBJ1-3; V: TRBV30; D: TRBD1; CDR3: AWTRPRTGGNTIY